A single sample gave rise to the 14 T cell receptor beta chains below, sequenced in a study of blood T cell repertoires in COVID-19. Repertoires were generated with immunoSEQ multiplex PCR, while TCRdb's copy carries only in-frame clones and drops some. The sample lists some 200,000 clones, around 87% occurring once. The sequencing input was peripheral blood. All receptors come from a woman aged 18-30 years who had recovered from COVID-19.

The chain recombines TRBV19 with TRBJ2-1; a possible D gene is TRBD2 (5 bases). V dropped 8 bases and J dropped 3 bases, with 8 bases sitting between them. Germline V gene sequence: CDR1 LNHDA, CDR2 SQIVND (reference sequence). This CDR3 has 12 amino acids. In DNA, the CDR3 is TGTGCCAGTGAGGGCTTCTACAATGAGCAGTTCTTC. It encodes CASEGFYNEQFF.

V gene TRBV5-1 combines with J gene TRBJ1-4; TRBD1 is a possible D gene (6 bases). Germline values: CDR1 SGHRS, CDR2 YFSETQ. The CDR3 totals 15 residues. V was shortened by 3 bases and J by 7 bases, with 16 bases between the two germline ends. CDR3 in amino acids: CASSSGEGPGEKLFF. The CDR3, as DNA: TGCGCCAGCAGCTCAGGGGAGGGGCCGGGTGAAAAACTGTTTTTT.

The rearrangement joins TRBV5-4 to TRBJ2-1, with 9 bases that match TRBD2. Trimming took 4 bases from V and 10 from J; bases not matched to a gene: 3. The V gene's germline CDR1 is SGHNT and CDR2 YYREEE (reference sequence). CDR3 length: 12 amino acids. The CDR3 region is CASSPRGGEQFF. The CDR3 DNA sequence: TGTGCCAGCAGCCCGCGGGGGGGCGAGCAGTTCTTC.

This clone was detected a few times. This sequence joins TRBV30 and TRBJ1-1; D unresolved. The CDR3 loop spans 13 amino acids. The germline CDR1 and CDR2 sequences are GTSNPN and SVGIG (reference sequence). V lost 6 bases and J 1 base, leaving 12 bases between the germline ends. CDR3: CACPKARNTEAFF. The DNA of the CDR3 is TGTGCCTGCCCAAAAGCCCGGAACACTGAAGCTTTCTTT.

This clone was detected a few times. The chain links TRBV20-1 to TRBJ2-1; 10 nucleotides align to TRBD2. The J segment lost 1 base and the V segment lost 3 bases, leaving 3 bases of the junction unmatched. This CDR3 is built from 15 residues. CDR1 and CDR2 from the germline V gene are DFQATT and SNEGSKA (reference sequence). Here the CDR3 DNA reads TGCAGTGCTAGTGAGCGGGGGGGATCCTACAATGAGCAGTTCTTC. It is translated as CSASERGGSYNEQFF.

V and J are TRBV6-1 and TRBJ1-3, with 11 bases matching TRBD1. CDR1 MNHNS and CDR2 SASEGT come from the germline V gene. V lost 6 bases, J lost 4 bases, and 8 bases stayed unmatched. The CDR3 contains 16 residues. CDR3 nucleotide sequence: TGTGCCAGCAGAGAACGGGACAGGGGGAACGGAAACACCATATATTTT. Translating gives CASRERDRGNGNTIYF.

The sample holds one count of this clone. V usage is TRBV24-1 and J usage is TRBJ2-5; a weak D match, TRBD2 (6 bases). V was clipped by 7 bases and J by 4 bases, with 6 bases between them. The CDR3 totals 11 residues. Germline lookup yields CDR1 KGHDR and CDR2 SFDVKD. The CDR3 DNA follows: TGTGCCACCAGGGGGGGAGAGACCCAGTACTTC. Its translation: CATRGGETQYF.

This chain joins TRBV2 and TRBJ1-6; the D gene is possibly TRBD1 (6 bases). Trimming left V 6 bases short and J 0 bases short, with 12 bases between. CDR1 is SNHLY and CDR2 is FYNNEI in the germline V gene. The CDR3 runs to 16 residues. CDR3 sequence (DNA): TGTGCCAGCAGCATTGGACAGAGCTCCTATAATTCACCCCTCCACTTT. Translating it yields CASSIGQSSYNSPLHF.

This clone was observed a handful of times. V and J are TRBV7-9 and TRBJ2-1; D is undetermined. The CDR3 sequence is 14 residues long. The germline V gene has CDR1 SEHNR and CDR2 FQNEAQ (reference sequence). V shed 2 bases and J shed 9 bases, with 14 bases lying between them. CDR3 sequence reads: CASSLSISFGEQFF. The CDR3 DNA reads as TGTGCCAGCAGCTTATCGATTAGTTTTGGTGAGCAGTTCTTC.

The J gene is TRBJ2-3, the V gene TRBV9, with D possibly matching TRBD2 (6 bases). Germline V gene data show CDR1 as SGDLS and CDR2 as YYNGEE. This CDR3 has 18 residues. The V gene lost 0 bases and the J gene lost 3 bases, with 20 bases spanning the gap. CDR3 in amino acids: CASSVAVDGGQRTDTQYF. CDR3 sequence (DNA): TGTGCCAGCAGCGTAGCCGTAGACGGAGGGCAAAGGACAGATACGCAGTATTTT.

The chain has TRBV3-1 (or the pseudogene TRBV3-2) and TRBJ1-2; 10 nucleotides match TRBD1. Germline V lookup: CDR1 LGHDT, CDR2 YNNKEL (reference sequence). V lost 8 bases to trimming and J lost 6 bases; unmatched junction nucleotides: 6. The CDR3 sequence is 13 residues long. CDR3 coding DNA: TGTGCCAGCCGGCGGGACAGGGGAAATGGCTACACCTTC. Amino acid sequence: CASRRDRGNGYTF.

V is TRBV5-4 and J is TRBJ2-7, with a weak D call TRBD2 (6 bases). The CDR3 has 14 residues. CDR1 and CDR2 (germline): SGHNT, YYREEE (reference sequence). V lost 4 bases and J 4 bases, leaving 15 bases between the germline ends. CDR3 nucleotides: TGTGCCAGCAGCCCACGGGAGCGGGTTTACGAGCAGTACGTC. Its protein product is CASSPRERVYEQYV.

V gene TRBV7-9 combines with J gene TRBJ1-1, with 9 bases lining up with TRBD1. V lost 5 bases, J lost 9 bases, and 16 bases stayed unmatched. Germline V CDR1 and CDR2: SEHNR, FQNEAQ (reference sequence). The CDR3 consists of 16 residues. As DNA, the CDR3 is TGTGCCAGCAGCCCGGGTACAGGGGGCGCCGGCCAAAAAGCTTTCTTT. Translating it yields CASSPGTGGAGQKAFF.

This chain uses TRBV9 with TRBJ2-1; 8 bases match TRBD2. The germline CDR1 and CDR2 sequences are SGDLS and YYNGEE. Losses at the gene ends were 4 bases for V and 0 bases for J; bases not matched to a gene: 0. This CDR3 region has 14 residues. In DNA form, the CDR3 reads TGTGCCAGCAGCCTAGCGGGCTCCTACAATGAGCAGTTCTTC. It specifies CASSLAGSYNEQFF.